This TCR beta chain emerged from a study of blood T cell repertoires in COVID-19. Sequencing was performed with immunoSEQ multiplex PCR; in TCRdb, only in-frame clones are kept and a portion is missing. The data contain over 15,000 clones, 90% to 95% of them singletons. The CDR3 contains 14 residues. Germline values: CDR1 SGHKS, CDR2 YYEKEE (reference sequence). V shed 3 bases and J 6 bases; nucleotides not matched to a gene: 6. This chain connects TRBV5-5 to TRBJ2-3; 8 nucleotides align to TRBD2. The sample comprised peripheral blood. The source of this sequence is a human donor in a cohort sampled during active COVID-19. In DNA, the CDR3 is TGTGCCAGCAGCTCCCCGGGAGGGGCTGATACGCAGTATTTT. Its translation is CASSSPGGADTQYF.